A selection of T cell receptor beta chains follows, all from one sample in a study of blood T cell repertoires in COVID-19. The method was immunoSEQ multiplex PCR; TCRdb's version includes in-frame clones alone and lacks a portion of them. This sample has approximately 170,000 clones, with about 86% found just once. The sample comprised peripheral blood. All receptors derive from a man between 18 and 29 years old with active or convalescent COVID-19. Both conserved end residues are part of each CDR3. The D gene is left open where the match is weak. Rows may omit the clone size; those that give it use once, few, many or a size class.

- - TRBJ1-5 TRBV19 CASSVDSAANQPQHF TGTGCCAGTAGTGTGGACAGCGCAGCCAATCAGCCCCAGCATTTT
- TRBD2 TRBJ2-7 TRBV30 CAWSPPSGSGRTYF TGTGCCTGGAGTCCCCCCTCAGGTAGCGGGAGGACCTACTTC
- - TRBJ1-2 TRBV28 CASLSMLVPFGYTF TGTGCCAGCCTATCAATGTTGGTACCGTTCGGCTACACCTTC
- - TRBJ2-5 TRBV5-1 CASNPGLQETQYF TGCGCCAGCAATCCAGGGCTACAAGAGACCCAGTACTTC
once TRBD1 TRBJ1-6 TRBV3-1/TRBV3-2 CASSQDKTDRAVYNSPLHF TGTGCCAGCAGCCAAGATAAGACGGACAGGGCTGTCTATAATTCACCCCTCCACTTT
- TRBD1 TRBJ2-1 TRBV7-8 CASSKRDRGQGDEQFF TGTGCCAGCAGCAAACGGGACAGGGGGCAAGGTGATGAGCAGTTCTTC
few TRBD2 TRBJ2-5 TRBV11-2 CASSLGAKRGGGETQYF TGTGCCAGCAGCTTAGGGGCGAAGCGGGGGGGAGGAGAGACCCAGTACTTC
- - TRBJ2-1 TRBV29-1 CSADLWSSYNEQFF TGCAGCGCGGACTTGTGGAGCTCCTACAATGAGCAGTTCTTC
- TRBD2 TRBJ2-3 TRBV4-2 CASSGLAGSITDTQYF TGTGCCAGCAGCGGGTTAGCGGGTTCTATCACAGATACGCAGTATTTT
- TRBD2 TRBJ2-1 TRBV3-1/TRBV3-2 CASSQAAGAKYEQFF TGTGCCAGCAGCCAAGCAGCGGGAGCAAAATATGAGCAGTTCTTC
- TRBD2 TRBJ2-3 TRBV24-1 CATSSGWDTQYF TGTGCCACCTCTAGCGGTTGGGATACGCAGTATTTT
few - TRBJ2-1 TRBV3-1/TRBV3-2 CASSFRALASEQFF TGTGCCAGCAGCTTCCGGGCCCTAGCTAGTGAGCAGTTCTTC
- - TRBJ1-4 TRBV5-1 CASSFVSGETNEKLFF TGCGCCAGCAGCTTCGTCTCGGGGGAAACTAATGAAAAACTGTTTTTT
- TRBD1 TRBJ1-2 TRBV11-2 CASSLGSTGENYGYTF TGTGCCAGCAGCTTAGGCAGTACAGGGGAGAACTATGGCTACACCTTC
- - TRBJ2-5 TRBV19 CATLDRLKETQYF TGTGCCACCCTGGACAGACTTAAAGAGACCCAGTACTTC
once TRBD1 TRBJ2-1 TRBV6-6 CATWTGVNEQFF TGTGCCACGTGGACAGGCGTCAATGAGCAGTTCTTC
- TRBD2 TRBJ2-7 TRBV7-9 CASSGTGGLTYEQYF TGTGCCAGCAGCGGGACGGGAGGCCTCACCTACGAGCAGTACTTC
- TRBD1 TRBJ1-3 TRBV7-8 CASSQEYRGPSGNTIYF TGTGCCAGCAGCCAAGAATACAGGGGGCCCTCTGGAAACACCATATATTTT
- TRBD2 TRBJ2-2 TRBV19 CASSLAGGELFF TGTGCCAGTAGTTTAGCGGGCGGGGAGCTGTTTTTT
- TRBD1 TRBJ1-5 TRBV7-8 CASSLEGAGSNQPQHF TGTGCCAGCAGCTTAGAGGGGGCGGGCAGCAATCAGCCCCAGCATTTT
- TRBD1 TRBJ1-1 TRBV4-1 CVSSSPDRENTEAFF TGCGTCAGCAGCTCCCCAGACAGGGAGAACACTGAAGCTTTCTTT
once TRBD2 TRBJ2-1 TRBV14 CASRDGRAIEQFF TGTGCCAGCAGGGACGGGAGGGCCATTGAGCAGTTCTTC